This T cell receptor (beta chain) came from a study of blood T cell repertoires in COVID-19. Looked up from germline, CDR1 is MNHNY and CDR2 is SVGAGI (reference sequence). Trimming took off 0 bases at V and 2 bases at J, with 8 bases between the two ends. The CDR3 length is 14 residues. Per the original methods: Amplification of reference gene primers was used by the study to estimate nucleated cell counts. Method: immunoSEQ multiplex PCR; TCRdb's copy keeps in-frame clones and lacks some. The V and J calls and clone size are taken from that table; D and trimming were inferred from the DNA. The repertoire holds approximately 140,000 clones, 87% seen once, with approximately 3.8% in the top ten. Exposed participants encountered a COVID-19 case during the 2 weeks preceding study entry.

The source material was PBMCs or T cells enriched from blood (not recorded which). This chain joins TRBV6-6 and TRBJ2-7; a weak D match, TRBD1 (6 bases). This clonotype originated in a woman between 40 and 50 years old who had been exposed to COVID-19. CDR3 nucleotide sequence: TGTGCCAGCAGTTACTCGAACAGGGCCTACGAGCAGTACTTC. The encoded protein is CASSYSNRAYEQYF.